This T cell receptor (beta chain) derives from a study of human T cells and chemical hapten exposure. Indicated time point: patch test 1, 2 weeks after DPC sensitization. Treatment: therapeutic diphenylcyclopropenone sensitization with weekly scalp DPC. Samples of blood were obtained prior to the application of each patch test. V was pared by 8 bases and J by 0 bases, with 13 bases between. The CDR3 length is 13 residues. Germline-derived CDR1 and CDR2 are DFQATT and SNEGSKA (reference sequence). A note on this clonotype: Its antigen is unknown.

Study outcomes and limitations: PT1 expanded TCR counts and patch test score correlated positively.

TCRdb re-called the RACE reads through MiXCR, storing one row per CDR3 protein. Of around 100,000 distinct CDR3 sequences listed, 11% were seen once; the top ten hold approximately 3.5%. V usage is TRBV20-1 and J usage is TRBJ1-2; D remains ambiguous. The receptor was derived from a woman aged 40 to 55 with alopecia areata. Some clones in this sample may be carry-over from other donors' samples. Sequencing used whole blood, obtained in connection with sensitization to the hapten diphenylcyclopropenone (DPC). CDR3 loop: CSSRNGANYGYTF. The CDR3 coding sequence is TGCAGTTCCCGAAACGGAGCTAACTATGGCTACACCTTC.